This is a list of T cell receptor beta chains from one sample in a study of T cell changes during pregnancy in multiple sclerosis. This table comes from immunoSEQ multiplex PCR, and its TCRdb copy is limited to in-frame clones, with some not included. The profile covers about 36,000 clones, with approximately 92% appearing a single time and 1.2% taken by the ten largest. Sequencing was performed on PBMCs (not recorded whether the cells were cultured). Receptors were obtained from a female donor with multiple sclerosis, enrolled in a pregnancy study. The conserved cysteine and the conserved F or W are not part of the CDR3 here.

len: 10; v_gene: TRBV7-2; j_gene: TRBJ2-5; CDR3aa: ASSLASGAQY
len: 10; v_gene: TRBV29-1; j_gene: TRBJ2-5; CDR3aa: SVGQGKETQY
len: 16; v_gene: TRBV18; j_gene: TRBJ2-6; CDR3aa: ASSLGQGFSSGANVLT
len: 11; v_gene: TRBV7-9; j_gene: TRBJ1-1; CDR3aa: ASSLVQNTEAF
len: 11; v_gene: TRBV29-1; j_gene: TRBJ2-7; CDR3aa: SVCLAGGRKQY
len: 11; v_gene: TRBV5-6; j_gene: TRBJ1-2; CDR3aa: ASSLGRSGGYT
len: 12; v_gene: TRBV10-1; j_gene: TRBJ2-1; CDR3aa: ASSAGATNNEQF
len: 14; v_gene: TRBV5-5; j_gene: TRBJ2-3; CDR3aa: ASTVFRGERTDTQY
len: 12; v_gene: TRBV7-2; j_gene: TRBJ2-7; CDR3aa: ASSLVHDSYEQY
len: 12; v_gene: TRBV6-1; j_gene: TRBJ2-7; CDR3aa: ASSRDRGSYEQY
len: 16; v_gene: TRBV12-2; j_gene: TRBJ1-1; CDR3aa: ASRLPPGQGAMNTEAF
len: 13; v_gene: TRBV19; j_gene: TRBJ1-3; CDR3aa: ASATTGSSGNTIY
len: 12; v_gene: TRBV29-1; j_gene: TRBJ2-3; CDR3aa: SVRTGVSTDTQY
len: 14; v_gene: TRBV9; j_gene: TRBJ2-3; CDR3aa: ASSVAGAGMTDTQY
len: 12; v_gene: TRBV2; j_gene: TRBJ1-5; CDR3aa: ASSETGFSQPQH
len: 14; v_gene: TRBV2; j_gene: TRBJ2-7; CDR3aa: ASSEGPSGSSYEQY
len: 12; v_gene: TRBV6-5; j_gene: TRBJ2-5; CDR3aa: ASSYGTGQETQY
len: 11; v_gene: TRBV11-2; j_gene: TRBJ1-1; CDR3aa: ASRVQGNTEAF
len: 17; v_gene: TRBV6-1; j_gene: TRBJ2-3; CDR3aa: ASSEALGTSGRAWDTQY
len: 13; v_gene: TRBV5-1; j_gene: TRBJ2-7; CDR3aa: ASSLGSGGFFEQY
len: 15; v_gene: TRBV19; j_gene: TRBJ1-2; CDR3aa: ASSTSDRQPGPYGYT
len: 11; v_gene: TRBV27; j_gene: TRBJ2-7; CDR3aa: ASSFGVLSEQY
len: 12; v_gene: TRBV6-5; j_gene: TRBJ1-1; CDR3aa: ASSYYPGITEAF
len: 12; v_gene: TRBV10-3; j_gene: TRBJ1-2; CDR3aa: AITEDRGTYGYT
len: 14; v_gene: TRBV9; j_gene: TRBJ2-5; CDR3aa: ASSVAIGTEQETQY
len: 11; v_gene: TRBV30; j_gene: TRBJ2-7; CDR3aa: AWSGDLGQIVN
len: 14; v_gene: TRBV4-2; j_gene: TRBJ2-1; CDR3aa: ASSQDSGSPYNEQF
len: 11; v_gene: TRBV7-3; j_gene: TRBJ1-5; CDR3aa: ASSTGPNQPQH
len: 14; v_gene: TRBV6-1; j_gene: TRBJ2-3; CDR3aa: ASSEAGGLRSDTQY
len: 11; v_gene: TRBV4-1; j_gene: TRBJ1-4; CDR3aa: ASSQDIVEKLF
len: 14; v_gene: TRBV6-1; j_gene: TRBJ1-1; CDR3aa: ASSDPLGGRRTEAF
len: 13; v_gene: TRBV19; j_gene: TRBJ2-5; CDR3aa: ASSNIATGQETQY
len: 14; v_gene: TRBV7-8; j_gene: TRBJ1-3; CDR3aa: ASSKGTGGTGNTIY
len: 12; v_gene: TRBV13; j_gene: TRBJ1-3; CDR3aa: ASSEIQGGNTIY